This T cell receptor beta chain was observed in a study of regulatory T cells in long-lasting Graves disease. As concerns this clonotype: The target antigen is unknown.

RNA from PBMCs was the source of the TCR library. Graves' disease was diagnosed by American Thyroid Association guidelines. EDTA tubes received about 8.2 milliliters of drawn peripheral blood. Findings of the study overall: There was favoring of TRBV28, TRBJ1-2 and TRBJ2-5 in persistent disease. TCR diversity was lower in persistent Graves' patients (versus newly diagnosed ones).

The CDR3 has 14 amino acids. The trim removed 6 bases at V and 4 bases at J, leaving 8 bases unmatched. The germline V gene encodes CDR1 DFQATT and CDR2 SNEGSKA (reference sequence). TCRdb reanalysed the reads using MiXCR and keeps one entry per CDR3 protein. The sample yields around 730 distinct CDR3 sequences, about 85% seen once. This TCR was recovered from a woman aged 18-29 years with Graves disease. This specimen consisted of peripheral blood mononuclear cells (PBMCs), obtained with antithyroid drug treatment, in newly diagnosed or persistent Graves disease (not recorded which). The rearrangement uses TRBV20-1 and TRBJ2-1; 8 bases agree with TRBD2. DNA of the CDR3: TGCAGTGCACCCCGGGAGGGCCGTTACAATGAGCAGTTCTTC. This gives the protein CSAPREGRYNEQFF.